These 21 T cell receptor beta chains originate from one sample sequenced in a study of neurological immune-mediated disorders. Time point specified: longitudinal time-point 1 (baseline). MiXCR, applied by TCRdb to the 5' RACE reads, yields one record per CDR3 protein. The table lists 60,000 to 90,000 distinct CDR3 sequences, around 9.6% of them singletons. What was sequenced was PBMCs. The receptors here all came from a man aged 25 to 40 in good health.

This clonotype occurred many times. The V gene is TRBV28, the J gene TRBJ2-7, with D unclear. Germline CDR1 reads MDHEN; CDR2 reads SYDVKM. The CDR3 is made up of 13 amino acids. Trimming shortened V by 7 bases and J by 4 bases, and 14 bases separated the two germline ends. The CDR3 DNA follows: TGTGCCAGCACCGGCCAGAATTTTTACGAGCAGTACTTC. Translation: CASTGQNFYEQYF. The full variable domain, rest sourced from reference TRBV28 and TRBJ2-7, is DVKVTQSSRYLVKRTGEKVFLECVQDMDHENMFWYRQDPGLGLRLIYFSYDVKMKEKGDIPEGYSVSREKKERFSLILESASTNQTSMYLCASTGQNFYEQYFGPGTRLTVT.

In the case of this clonotype: A read error is possible here, since a much larger clone lies one base away. The J gene is TRBJ1-1, the V gene TRBV29-1, with TRBD1 as a possible D gene (6 bases). Trimming removed 4 bases at V and 3 bases at J, with 15 bases between. The germline CDR1 and CDR2 sequences are SQVTM and ANQGSEA. This CDR3 region has 14 residues. The CDR3 reads CSVGTTGADTEAFF. The CDR3 coding sequence is TGCAGCGTTGGAACCACGGGGGCTGACACTGAAGCTTTCTTT. The full variable domain, rest sourced from reference TRBV29-1 and TRBJ1-1, is SAVISQKPSRDICQRGTSLTIQCQVDSQVTMMFWYRQQPGQSLTLIATANQGSEATYESGFVIDKFPISRPNLTFSTLTVSNMSPEDSSIYLCSVGTTGADTEAFFGQGTRLTVV.

This clonotype was found many times. The chain employs TRBV3-1 and TRBJ2-7, with D possibly being TRBD1 (5 bases). The CDR3 is made up of 12 amino acids. Deletions cut 7 bases from V and 3 bases from J, with 10 bases between. CDR1 LGHDT and CDR2 YNNKEL come from the germline V gene (reference sequence). CDR3: CASNNQGYEQYF. CDR3 sequence (DNA): TGTGCCAGCAACAACCAGGGCTACGAGCAGTACTTC.

This clonotype has ten or more counts. The genes are TRBV5-5 and TRBJ1-5; D remains ambiguous. The CDR3 is made up of 13 amino acids. V was shortened by 4 bases and J by 4 bases, with 9 bases between the two germline ends. Germline V CDR1 and CDR2: SGHKS, YYEKEE (reference sequence). The CDR3 DNA follows: TGTGCCAGCAGCAGGGATCTTAATCAGCCCCAGCATTTT. Its protein product is CASSRDLNQPQHF. The full variable domain, rest sourced from reference TRBV5-5 and TRBJ1-5, is DAGVTQSPTHLIKTRGQQVTLRCSPISGHKSVSWYQQVLGQGPQFIFQYYEKEERGRGNFPDRFSARQFPNYSSELNVNALLLGDSALYLCASSRDLNQPQHFGDGTRLSIL.

The table lists this clonotype with many counts. The gene calls are TRBV7-9 and TRBJ2-1; no clear D. The CDR3 has 12 residues. Germline lookup yields CDR1 SEHNR and CDR2 FQNEAQ (reference sequence). Trimming cost V 4 bases and J 4 bases, with 5 bases left between them. CDR3 sequence (DNA): TGTGCCAGCAGCTCTGGATACAATGAGCAGTTCTTC. Protein: CASSSGYNEQFF. The variable domain in full, completed from reference TRBV7-9 and TRBJ2-1, reads DTGVSQNPRHKITKRGQNVTFRCDPISEHNRLYWYRQTLGQGPEFLTYFQNEAQLEKSRLLSDRFSAERPKGSFSTLEIQRTEQGDSAMYLCASSSGYNEQFFGPGTRLTVL.

This clonotype has a count of ten or more. The chain uses TRBV5-1 and TRBJ2-2; TRBD2 is a possible D gene (5 bases). Trimming left V 1 base short and J 6 bases short, with 10 bases between. The CDR3 totals 14 residues. CDR1 and CDR2 (germline): SGHRS, YFSETQ. This CDR3 reads CASSLWESPGELFF. Written as DNA, the CDR3 is TGCGCCAGCAGCTTGTGGGAGTCGCCCGGGGAGCTGTTTTTT.

This clonotype has ten or more counts. The chain links TRBV12-3 or TRBV12-4 to TRBJ1-2, with 11 bases lining up with TRBD1. The CDR3 is 15 amino acids. The J segment lost 1 base and the V segment lost 5 bases, leaving 3 bases of the junction unmatched. CDR3 residues: CASSRGQGVNYGYTF. Written as DNA, the CDR3 is TGTGCCAGCAGTAGGGGACAGGGGGTTAACTATGGCTACACCTTC.

Many counts were recorded for this clonotype. The rearrangement joins TRBV13 to TRBJ2-7; D call uncertain. This CDR3 comprises 14 residues. Germline assignment: CDR1 PRHDT and CDR2 FYEKMQ (reference sequence). The V and J ends lost 5 bases and 3 bases respectively, with 14 bases between them. This CDR3 is CASSPYMNLYEQYF. The CDR3 DNA follows: TGTGCCAGCAGCCCCTACATGAATCTCTACGAGCAGTACTTC.

This clonotype showed up many times. The chain employs TRBV7-2 and TRBJ2-1; D gene ambiguous. The CDR3 runs 15 residues. Germline CDR1 and CDR2: SGHTA and FQGNSA. V was clipped by 5 bases and J by 0 bases, with 11 bases between them. The CDR3 reads CASSPELLSYNEQFF. The CDR3, as DNA: TGTGCCAGCAGCCCTGAACTACTCTCCTACAATGAGCAGTTCTTC.

The table lists this clonotype with many counts. V and J are TRBV7-6 and TRBJ2-7; D ambiguous. The CDR3 loop spans 13 amino acids. Trimming cost V 1 base and J 3 bases, with 7 bases left between them. From germline, CDR1 is SGHVS and CDR2 FNYEAQ. The CDR3, as DNA: TGTGCCAGCAGCTTAGAACACATCTACGAGCAGTACTTC. Its protein is CASSLEHIYEQYF.

This clonotype was picked up many times. At one end the junction does not follow the germline gene, possibly because of a read error. The chain combines TRBV3-1 with TRBJ2-7; perhaps D is TRBD1 or TRBD2 (6 bases each). This CDR3 is built from 13 residues. From germline, CDR1 is LGHDT and CDR2 YNNKEL (reference sequence). In DNA, the CDR3 is TGTGCCAGCAGCCAAGATGCCCGGGGGCGGGATTTGTTC. Its translation is CASSQDARGRDLF.

This clonotype was counted only a few times. The chain employs TRBV12-3 or TRBV12-4 and TRBJ2-3, with TRBD2 identical over 7 bases. V shed 6 bases and J 0 bases; nucleotides not matched to a gene: 9. This CDR3 comprises 16 residues. CDR3 sequence: CASSSVAGPSTDTQYF. The CDR3 DNA reads as TGTGCCAGCAGCTCCGTAGCGGGCCCAAGCACAGATACGCAGTATTTT.

This clonotype was counted many times. The J gene is TRBJ1-1, the V gene TRBV28, with a tentative D call TRBD1 (6 bases). The CDR3 runs to 15 residues. Germline CDR1 and CDR2: MDHEN and SYDVKM. V was clipped by 5 bases and J by 3 bases, with 16 bases between them. In DNA, the CDR3 is TGTGCCAGCAGTGGTAGACAGGAGGGGGACACTGAAGCTTTCTTT. Protein sequence: CASSGRQEGDTEAFF.

This clonotype has at least ten counts. The chain uses TRBV28 and TRBJ2-7; D remains unclear. This CDR3 is built from 13 residues. Germline CDR1 is MDHEN and CDR2 is SYDVKM. The ends were cut back, 5 bases at V and 5 bases at J, with 13 bases in the middle. This chain's CDR3 is CASSPEYMNEQYF. The CDR3 coding sequence is TGTGCCAGCAGTCCCGAGTATATGAACGAGCAGTACTTC.

This clonotype was observed many times. The gene calls are TRBV5-1 and TRBJ2-3; 9 bases align to TRBD2. Germline assignment: CDR1 SGHRS and CDR2 YFSETQ. The CDR3 covers 16 residues. With V trimmed by 5 bases and J by 2 bases, 9 bases remained unmatched. The CDR3 region is CASSSIAGDYTDTQYF. The DNA for the CDR3 is TGCGCCAGCAGTAGCATAGCGGGAGACTACACAGATACGCAGTATTTT.

In this sample, this clonotype turned up many times. The chain uses TRBV7-8 and TRBJ2-1; D is perhaps TRBD1 or TRBD2 (5 bases each). Deletions cut 5 bases from V and 1 base from J, with 15 bases between. CDR1 is SGHVS and CDR2 is FQNEAQ in the germline V gene. The CDR3 sequence is 16 residues long. CDR3 bases: TGTGCCAGCAGCCCGGTGAGGGGTGGGTCCTACAATGAGCAGTTCTTC. This codes for CASSPVRGGSYNEQFF.

This clonotype occurred a few times. V and J are TRBV3-1 and TRBJ2-7; D might be TRBD1 or TRBD2, each matching 9 bases. The CDR3 runs 17 residues. The germline CDR1 and CDR2 sequences are LGHDT and YNNKEL (reference sequence). Deletions cut 5 bases from V and 6 bases from J, with 26 bases between. In nucleotides, the CDR3 is TGTGCCAGCAGCGAGAAAAGCGGGGGGACAGGGTGGTTCGAGCAGTACTTC. Its translation: CASSEKSGGTGWFEQYF.

This clonotype was picked up a small number of times. The chain has TRBV6-1 and TRBJ2-1, with 9 bases identical to TRBD2. Germline CDR1 reads MNHNS; CDR2 reads SASEGT. The CDR3 spans 13 residues. J was trimmed by 8 bases and V by 7 bases; bases with no gene match: 6. Here the CDR3 reads CASTGGRAHEQFF. The CDR3 DNA reads TGTGCCAGCACTGGCGGGAGGGCGCATGAGCAGTTCTTC.

This clonotype was counted at least ten times. The rearrangement uses TRBV7-6 and TRBJ2-7; D is possibly TRBD2 (6 bases). The CDR3 runs 14 residues. Germline CDR1 SGHVS, CDR2 FNYEAQ. Trimming removed 4 bases from V and 0 bases from J, with 10 bases in between. The CDR3 nucleotides read TGTGCCAGCAGCTCCCGGGGGAGCTCCTACGAGCAGTACTTC. Its translation: CASSSRGSSYEQYF.

This clonotype was found many times. CDR3 coding DNA: TGCGCCAGCAGCCCTACAGGGGGCGCGGGCTCATCCTACAATGAGCAGTTCTTC. It codes for CASSPTGGAGSSYNEQFF. The chain uses TRBV4-1 and TRBJ2-1; TRBD1 matches 9 bases. The CDR3 has 18 residues. Germline V lookup: CDR1 MGHRA, CDR2 YSYEKL. Germline trimming cut 4 bases from V and 1 base from J; bases unmatched to any gene: 11.

This clonotype was picked up a small number of times. The chain is built from TRBV2 and TRBJ2-7, with a weak D call TRBD1 (6 bases). V was shortened by 6 bases and J by 0 bases, with 9 bases between the two germline ends. The CDR3 covers 13 residues. Germline loops: CDR1 SNHLY, CDR2 FYNNEI. The DNA of the CDR3 is TGTGCCAGCAGCGACAGGATCTCCTACGAGCAGTACTTC. Translating it yields CASSDRISYEQYF.